These T cell receptor beta chains were read from a single sample in a study of T cell changes during pregnancy in multiple sclerosis. The method was immunoSEQ multiplex PCR; TCRdb's version includes in-frame clones alone and lacks a portion of them. The sample consists of some 85,000 clones, roughly 93% of them appearing once. The sequenced sample was peripheral blood, obtained in the second trimester of pregnancy. The receptors shown here come from a female donor in good health, enrolled as a control in a pregnancy study. CDR3s leave out the opening cysteine and the closing phenylalanine or tryptophan.

cdr3_length | j_call | v_call | cdr3_aa
13 | TRBJ2-1 | TRBV13 | ASRAGLEAVYEQF
13 | TRBJ2-5 | TRBV4-3 | ASSQATGFQETQY
13 | TRBJ1-1 | TRBV5-4 | ASSLGQGGNTEAF
15 | TRBJ2-5 | TRBV7-3 | ASSLNGGGLRQETQY
13 | TRBJ1-5 | TRBV6-5 | ASSPRDRGNQPQH
12 | TRBJ1-2 | TRBV5-4 | ASSLQGLHYGYT
14 | TRBJ2-1 | TRBV7-3 | ASSSTGVFPYNEQF
14 | TRBJ2-3 | TRBV14 | ASSQMGQAKTDTQY
13 | TRBJ2-7 | TRBV9 | ASSVDTDRAYEQY
12 | TRBJ1-1 | TRBV6-5 | ASRPYGQNTEAF
11 | TRBJ1-1 | TRBV6-5 | ASTRGHDTEAF
17 | TRBJ2-2 | TRBV9 | ASSVAPGTSGGASGELF
14 | TRBJ2-1 | TRBV30 | AWSDKAGGDYNEQF
9 | TRBJ1-3 | TRBV29-1 | SVTEGNTIY
13 | TRBJ2-2 | TRBV5-1 | ASSRDREGTGELF
14 | TRBJ2-5 | TRBV19 | ASSTTGGAHGETQY
13 | TRBJ1-2 | TRBV11-1 | ASSRNRGHDYGYT
14 | TRBJ1-4 | TRBV5-1 | ASSLTLQGNNEKLF
9 | TRBJ1-1 | TRBV30 | ARRRGTEAF
14 | TRBJ2-5 | TRBV10-2 | ASSESLAGGPETQY
12 | TRBJ1-2 | TRBV7-2 | ASSLVEGVNGYT
15 | TRBJ1-6 | TRBV5-4 | ASSTGQVSSYNSPLH
15 | TRBJ2-3 | TRBV5-5 | ASSSGTGGFLTDTQY
12 | TRBJ1-5 | TRBV5-1 | ASSLTGQGQPQH
11 | TRBJ1-1 | TRBV30 | AWRDRTYTEAF
13 | TRBJ1-5 | TRBV12-5 | ASGLVLSGAQPQH
10 | TRBJ2-7 | TRBV27 | ASSLTGHEQY
14 | TRBJ2-2 | TRBV15 | ATSWTTSSNTGELF
11 | TRBJ1-2 | TRBV16 | ASSSNQGDGYT
12 | TRBJ1-1 | TRBV5-1 | ASSWGGEDTEAF
12 | TRBJ2-7 | TRBV28 | ASNPPGGLYEQY
10 | TRBJ1-1 | TRBV27 | ASSGGGTEAF
14 | TRBJ2-5 | TRBV27 | ASSLGLQTAQETQY
11 | TRBJ2-6 | TRBV2 | ARGQSGANVLT
13 | TRBJ1-2 | TRBV2 | ASSLGEGSTYGYT
12 | TRBJ1-1 | TRBV10-3 | AISESDRERQAF
11 | TRBJ1-3 | TRBV6-5 | ASSRTGEDTIY
12 | TRBJ1-2 | TRBV15 | ATSRDTRIVDYT
11 | TRBJ1-1 | TRBV5-1 | ASSLEADTEAF
14 | TRBJ2-6 | TRBV30 | AWSKARDSGANVLT
12 | TRBJ2-3 | TRBV7-2 | ASSLAGAGDTQY
11 | TRBJ2-7 | TRBV29-1 | SLWQDRAYEQY
13 | TRBJ1-4 | TRBV18 | ASSPQRRANEKLF
14 | TRBJ1-1 | TRBV30 | AWSEYRGRLGTEAF
15 | TRBJ2-3 | TRBV4-2 | ASSQVKTGGAGDTQY
12 | TRBJ2-3 | TRBV7-9 | ASSPTGGIDTQY
9 | TRBJ2-3 | TRBV23-1 | ASSPADTQY
13 | TRBJ1-4 | TRBV18 | ASSPLRGSSGKLF
14 | TRBJ2-1 | TRBV7-2 | ASSPYLTGGYNEQF
14 | TRBJ2-3 | TRBV9 | ASSRTSGGAGDTQY
13 | TRBJ2-6 | TRBV6-5 | ASSYDSSGANVLT
13 | TRBJ1-1 | TRBV27 | ASSPRQGMNTEAF
13 | TRBJ1-3 | TRBV5-6 | ASSPQGRGGNTIY
13 | TRBJ1-2 | TRBV7-9 | ASSLGDSLNYGYT
11 | TRBJ2-5 | TRBV14 | ASSHGQQETQY
12 | TRBJ1-5 | TRBV6-5 | ASSASRGNQPQH
14 | TRBJ2-2 | TRBV7-2 | ASSLSPGVNTGELF
11 | TRBJ1-2 | TRBV7-8 | ASSLTVNYGYT
12 | TRBJ1-2 | TRBV9 | ASSQGAGNYGYT
13 | TRBJ2-7 | TRBV5-6 | ASSLPRGRPYEQY